This T cell receptor (beta chain) was retrieved from a study of response to subunit inactivated influenza vaccine. Germline loops: CDR1 ENHRY, CDR2 SYGVKD. Losses at the gene ends were 6 bases for V and 1 base for J; bases not matched to a gene: 4. The CDR3 runs 14 residues. Overall study results and limits: Authors suggested few new T cells are recruited by each seasonal influenza vaccination.

A note on this clonotype: As yet, its antigen is unknown.

TCRdb reprocessed the RT-PCR reads via MiXCR and lists one record per CDR3 protein. Altogether roughly 650,000 distinct CDR3 sequences are present, approximately 14% being singletons, with the ten largest covering more than 9%. This TCR derives from a man aged 50 to 59 who received an inactivated influenza vaccine. The rearrangement links TRBV10-3 to TRBJ2-5, with TRBD1 matching over 8 bases. Sequencing used PBMCs from blood, obtained about 13 days after vaccination. The CDR3 here is CAIRTGALQETQYF. The CDR3 DNA follows: TGTGCCATCAGGACAGGGGCGCTCCAAGAGACCCAGTACTTC.